These 28 T cell receptor beta chains were all obtained from the same sample, sequenced in a study of T cell repertoires in cytomegalovirus infection. TCRdb re-called the reads through MiXCR, storing one row per CDR3 protein. The sample contains some 590,000 distinct CDR3 sequences, over 35% of which appear only once. These TCRs are of unknown antigen specificity. The sequenced sample was cultured PBMCs, obtained from culture after CMV antigen stimulation. These receptors all come from a human donor in good health (CMV status not recorded). Some clones in this sample may be carry-over from other donors' samples.

The V gene is TRBV10-3, the J gene TRBJ2-7, with D perhaps matching TRBD1 or TRBD2 (5 bases each). Germline CDR1 reads ENHRY; CDR2 reads SYGVKD. The CDR3 is 14 amino acids. The V and J ends lost 3 bases and 5 bases respectively, with 14 bases between them. The CDR3 sequence is CAISEDRGVNEQYF. The CDR3 nucleotides read TGTGCCATCAGTGAAGATAGGGGAGTCAACGAGCAGTACTTC.

This sequence joins TRBV5-1 and TRBJ2-3; 7 bases align to TRBD2. With 4 bases clipped from V and 2 bases from J, the junction kept 10 bases outside the gene matches. The CDR3 totals 16 residues. The germline V gene has CDR1 SGHRS and CDR2 YFSETQ. The CDR3 nucleotides read TGCGCCAGCAGCCGACCTCTAGCGGAAAACACAGATACGCAGTATTTT. As protein: CASSRPLAENTDTQYF.

This chain links TRBV7-4 with TRBJ1-1, with D possibly matching TRBD1 (5 bases). This CDR3 comprises 12 residues. V was cut by 10 bases and J by 6 bases, with 15 bases left in between. Germline CDR1 is SGHVT and CDR2 is SQSDAQ. The CDR3 loop is CATRLGGPEAFF. The CDR3 region has the DNA TGTGCCACCCGATTGGGGGGTCCTGAAGCTTTCTTT. Looking up the rest from reference TRBV7-4 and TRBJ1-1 gives the full variable domain: GAGVSQSPRYKVAKRGRDVALRCDSISGHVTLYWYRQTLGQGSEVLTYSQSDAQRDKSGRPSGRFSAERPERSVSTLKIQRTEQGDSAVYLCATRLGGPEAFFGQGTRLTVV.

The gene calls are TRBV2 and TRBJ2-7; 9 bases agree with TRBD1. The length of the CDR3 is 15 residues. V dropped 7 bases and J dropped 3; count of bases not matched to a gene: 10. Germline CDR1 is SNHLY and CDR2 is FYNNEI. Written as DNA, the CDR3 is TGTGCCAGCACCAGGGCCGACAGGGGGTTCTACGAGCAGTACTTC. As protein: CASTRADRGFYEQYF.

V gene TRBV7-2 combines with J gene TRBJ2-4; 9 bases fit TRBD1. From germline, CDR1 is SGHTA and CDR2 FQGNSA. The junction had 9 bases not matched to a gene; V was cut back by 5 bases and J by 1 base. The CDR3 length is 17 residues. In DNA form, the CDR3 reads TGTGCCAGCAGCCCAGGGGCCGGGACAGGGGCCAAAAACATTCAGTACTTC. Its protein is CASSPGAGTGAKNIQYF.

The genes are TRBV7-6 and TRBJ2-7; a weak D match, TRBD2 (5 bases). This CDR3 is built from 15 residues. Looked up from germline, CDR1 is SGHVS and CDR2 is FNYEAQ. Trimming pared 2 bases from V and 1 base from J, leaving 12 bases between. The CDR3 sequence: CASSLSRGPSYEQYF. DNA of the CDR3: TGTGCCAGCAGCTTATCAAGAGGGCCATCCTACGAGCAGTACTTC.

The CDR3 loop reads CASSYPGPTSAKNIQYF. The CDR3 region has the DNA TGTGCCAGCAGTTACCCCGGGCCCACCTCTGCCAAAAACATTCAGTACTTC. The chain uses TRBV6-2 or TRBV6-3 and TRBJ2-4; D call uncertain. Germline V gene lookup returns CDR1 MNHEY and CDR2 SVGEGT. CDR3 length: 17 residues. The V and J ends lost 2 bases and 1 base respectively, with 15 bases between them.

This chain connects TRBV5-4 to TRBJ2-3; D is possibly TRBD1 or TRBD2 (5 bases each). The germline gives CDR1 SGHNT, CDR2 YYREEE (reference sequence). The CDR3 has 15 amino acids. The ends were cut back, 0 bases at V and 4 bases at J, with 12 bases in the middle. This chain's CDR3 is CASSLAGAGSDTQYF. CDR3 bases: TGTGCCAGCAGCTTGGCCGGGGCTGGGTCAGATACGCAGTATTTT.

The V gene is TRBV7-2, the J gene TRBJ1-1; D ambiguous. The germline gives CDR1 SGHTA, CDR2 FQGNSA. V was trimmed by 2 bases and J by 8 bases, leaving 9 bases between them. The CDR3 is made up of 12 amino acids. This CDR3 reads CASSLRGEEAFF. DNA for the CDR3: TGTGCCAGCAGCTTACGGGGAGAAGAAGCTTTCTTT.

The CDR3 DNA sequence: TGCAGTGCTAGAGATTGGAGTCGGGGGAGAGGGGAGCTGTTTTTT. This gives the protein CSARDWSRGRGELFF. The chain employs TRBV20-1 and TRBJ2-2, with a weak D call TRBD2 (6 bases). The ends were cut back, 0 bases at V and 8 bases at J, with 16 bases in the middle. CDR1 is DFQATT, CDR2 SNEGSKA, per germline (reference sequence). This CDR3 has 15 amino acids.

This chain connects TRBV10-3 to TRBJ2-7; D assignment may be TRBD1 or TRBD2 (5 bases each). Per germline, CDR1 ENHRY and CDR2 SYGVKD. This CDR3 is 14 amino acids long. V was cut by 3 bases and J by 3 bases, with 12 bases left in between. CDR3 amino acids: CAISDPGRNYEQYF. DNA for the CDR3: TGTGCCATCAGTGACCCGGGGCGGAACTACGAGCAGTACTTC.

The chain links TRBV12-3 or TRBV12-4 to TRBJ1-1; D might be TRBD1 (5 bases). This CDR3 is built from 11 residues. Between the trimmed V and J ends, which lost 7 bases and 6 bases, there was a span of 9 bases. The CDR3 sequence: CASTLGAEAFF. DNA of the CDR3: TGTGCCAGCACCTTGGGGGCTGAAGCTTTCTTT.

The chain recombines TRBV7-8 with TRBJ2-3; D not certain. The V end was cut by 4 bases, the J end by 4 bases, with 6 bases between. Per germline, CDR1 SGHVS and CDR2 FQNEAQ. CDR3 length: 12 residues. The DNA for the CDR3 is TGTGCCAGCAGCTGGATGGCAGATACGCAGTATTTT. It translates to CASSWMADTQYF.

This clonotype was detected only a few times. The rearrangement links TRBV7-2 to TRBJ2-1; no definite D call. From germline, CDR1 is SGHTA and CDR2 FQGNSA. V lost 5 bases, J lost 13 bases, and 18 bases lay in between. The CDR3 sequence is 13 residues long. The CDR3, as DNA: TGTGCCAGCAGCGGGAACCCCACTTCCAATCAGTTCTTC. Residues: CASSGNPTSNQFF.

This clonotype has just a few counts. This CDR3 reads CASKSGREVTGELFF. In DNA form, the CDR3 reads TGTGCCAGCAAGAGTGGGCGGGAGGTTACCGGGGAGCTGTTTTTT. The chain employs TRBV7-2 and TRBJ2-2; 8 bases line up with TRBD2. The CDR3 extends over 15 amino acids. Looked up from germline, CDR1 is SGHTA and CDR2 is FQGNSA. J gave up 5 bases and V 7 bases, and 9 bases lay outside the gene matches. Looking up the rest from reference TRBV7-2 and TRBJ2-2 gives the full variable domain: GAGVSQSPSNKVTEKGKDVELRCDPISGHTALYWYRQSLGQGLEFLIYFQGNSAPDKSGLPSDRFSAERTGGSVSTLTIQRTQQEDSAVYLCASKSGREVTGELFFGEGSRLTVL.

The chain couples TRBV2 to TRBJ2-5, with D possibly being TRBD2 (5 bases). V lost 1 base and J lost 10, with 10 bases in between. The CDR3 totals 12 residues. CDR1 is SNHLY and CDR2 is FYNNEI in the germline V gene. This CDR3 is CASSEEREGQYF. The CDR3 region has the DNA TGTGCCAGCAGTGAAGAAAGAGAGGGCCAGTACTTC.

This clonotype came up a few times. The chain uses TRBV6-1 and TRBJ2-7; no definite D call. The CDR3 extends over 14 amino acids. CDR1 MNHNS and CDR2 SASEGT come from the germline V gene. V gave up 7 bases and J gave up 0 bases, with 13 bases separating them. The CDR3: CASKARAFSYEQYF. The CDR3 DNA sequence: TGTGCCAGCAAGGCTAGGGCCTTCTCCTACGAGCAGTACTTC.

This clonotype has only a few counts. V gene TRBV12-3 or TRBV12-4 combines with J gene TRBJ2-7, with D perhaps matching TRBD1 or TRBD2 (5 bases each). The CDR3 sequence is 14 residues long. V dropped 3 bases and J dropped 0 bases, with 9 bases sitting between them. The DNA of the CDR3 is TGTGCCAGCAGTTTCGGGACCTCCTCCTACGAGCAGTACTTC. Its translation: CASSFGTSSYEQYF.

In its sample, this clonotype was seen a few times. The chain couples TRBV2 to TRBJ2-7; D is unclear. Per the germline V gene, CDR1 is SNHLY and CDR2 is FYNNEI. The CDR3 extends over 14 amino acids. V was pared by 7 bases and J by 0 bases, with 13 bases between. CDR3 sequence reads: CASTRLRSSYEQYF. The CDR3 DNA is TGTGCCAGCACCCGTTTGCGGAGCTCCTACGAGCAGTACTTC.

This chain links TRBV12-3 or TRBV12-4 with TRBJ1-1, with TRBD1 identical over 10 bases. The CDR3 runs to 15 residues. J was trimmed by 6 bases and V by 5 bases; bases with no gene match: 9. CDR3 bases: TGTGCCAGCAGTCGACCGGGACAGGGGTTCGCTGAAGCTTTCTTT. Its translation is CASSRPGQGFAEAFF.

The rearrangement uses TRBV3-1 and TRBJ2-3; D may be TRBD2 (6 bases). Trimming shortened V by 2 bases and J by 2 bases, and 20 bases separated the two germline ends. Germline-derived CDR1 and CDR2 are LGHDT and YNNKEL (reference sequence). This CDR3 comprises 18 residues. The CDR3 is CASSQKRIGAGNTDTQYF. Here the CDR3 DNA reads TGTGCCAGCAGCCAAAAACGGATTGGGGCGGGGAACACAGATACGCAGTATTTT.

This chain connects TRBV7-2 to TRBJ1-4, with 11 bases identical to TRBD1. CDR1 and CDR2 from the germline V gene are SGHTA and FQGNSA. The CDR3 is 18 amino acids. J gave up 0 bases and V 1 base, and 4 bases lay outside the gene matches. CDR3 in amino acids: CASSLGGTGGTTNEKLFF. As DNA, the CDR3 is TGTGCCAGCAGCTTAGGGGGGACAGGGGGTACAACTAATGAAAAACTGTTTTTT.

The rearrangement uses TRBV12-3 or TRBV12-4 and TRBJ1-4; 7 bases line up with TRBD1. This CDR3 is built from 14 residues. After removal of 2 bases from V and 7 bases from J, the junction contained 4 bases not matched to a gene. CDR3 amino acids: CASSLRGQGEKLFF. In nucleotides, the CDR3 is TGTGCCAGCAGTTTAAGGGGGCAGGGTGAAAAACTGTTTTTT.

The rearrangement joins TRBV6-2 or TRBV6-3 to TRBJ1-1; D remains unclear. The germline V and J ends were trimmed by 6 bases and 1 base, with 15 bases remaining between them. The CDR3 is 15 amino acids. From germline, CDR1 is MNHEY and CDR2 SVGEGT. CDR3 residues: CASRSEFLRNTEAFF. The DNA of the CDR3 is TGTGCCAGCAGGAGCGAGTTCTTAAGGAACACTGAAGCTTTCTTT.

The chain employs TRBV7-6 and TRBJ1-1; D remains ambiguous. The V and J ends lost 5 bases and 6 bases respectively, with 10 bases between them. The germline gives CDR1 SGHVS, CDR2 FNYEAQ. This CDR3 is built from 12 residues. As DNA, the CDR3 is TGTGCCAGCAGCCCGAGGCCCTCTGAAGCTTTCTTT. Protein: CASSPRPSEAFF.

This clonotype turned up a few times. This chain joins TRBV28 and TRBJ1-4; 8 nucleotides align to TRBD1. The CDR3 is 14 residues long. The trim removed 6 bases at V and 5 bases at J, leaving 5 bases unmatched. Germline V gene sequence: CDR1 MDHEN, CDR2 SYDVKM. The CDR3 loop reads CASSRQGPNEKLFF. For the CDR3, the DNA is TGTGCCAGCAGCCGACAGGGGCCGAATGAAAAACTGTTTTTT.

This clonotype was observed once. CDR3 in DNA: TGTGCCAGCACCCTTAGCGGGAACACCGGGGAGCTGTTTTTT. This gives the protein CASTLSGNTGELFF. The chain couples TRBV6-6 to TRBJ2-2; D possibly corresponds to TRBD2 (6 bases). CDR3 length equals 14 residues. Germline V gives CDR1 MNHNY, CDR2 SVGAGI (reference sequence). The V end lost 7 bases, the J end lost 1 base, and 10 bases lay between the germline ends.

The chain recombines TRBV12-3 or TRBV12-4 with TRBJ2-2; 12 bases align to TRBD2. The CDR3 extends over 15 amino acids. Trimming took 3 bases from V and 6 from J; bases not matched to a gene: 2. For the CDR3, the DNA is TGTGCCAGCAGTTTCCCTAGCGGGGGGGCCGGGGAGCTGTTTTTT. Translated, it gives CASSFPSGGAGELFF.